One and the same sample provided the 13 T cell receptor beta chains below, sequenced in a study of identical twins listed by TCRdb under 2016. Library generation was performed with 5' RACE. The instrument given in TCRdb is Illumina HiSeq 2000. TCRdb took the public reads, trimmed them with fastp at Q25, ran MiXCR for clone calling and kept in-frame beta chains. Every CDR3 protein is listed once, alongside the most common genes and DNA of its rows. For this sample there are roughly 700,000 distinct CDR3 sequences; 8.6% appear just once. Of the sample, about 0.98% is held by the ten largest clones. This sample was also put to use in a study of yellow fever vaccine responses in identical twins.

Sample: PBMCs. Source of these receptors: a woman between 18 and 29 years old in good health.

The gene calls are TRBV6-2 or TRBV6-3 and TRBJ2-1; 7 bases map to TRBD2. The CDR3 runs 16 residues. From germline, CDR1 is MNHEY and CDR2 SVGEGT. The V and J ends lost 4 bases and 5 bases, in that order; junction bases with no gene match: 11. The CDR3 is CASSFHRDYPNNEQFF. CDR3 DNA: TGTGCCAGCAGTTTCCACCGGGACTACCCCAACAATGAGCAGTTCTTC.

The V and J genes are TRBV2 and TRBJ1-2; possible D gene TRBD1, 6 bases. The germline V gene has CDR1 SNHLY and CDR2 FYNNEI. The V gene lost 7 bases and the J gene lost 2 bases, with 14 bases spanning the gap. This CDR3 spans 14 amino acids. This CDR3 reads CASKKQGFNYGYTF. The CDR3 bases are TGTGCCAGCAAAAAACAGGGTTTCAACTATGGCTACACCTTC. Drawing the rest from reference TRBV2 and TRBJ1-2, the complete variable domain is EPEVTQTPSHQVTQMGQEVILRCVPISNHLYFYWYRQILGQKVEFLVSFYNNEISEKSEIFDDQFSVERPDGSNFTLKIRSTKLEDSAMYFCASKKQGFNYGYTFGSGTRLTVV.

This clonotype was counted between two and nine times. The V and J genes are TRBV21-1 and TRBJ1-2. TRBV21-1 is shown as a pseudogene. The CDR3 extends over 13 amino acids. This CDR3 reads CASSNGEAYGYTF. DNA for the CDR3: TGTGCCAGCAGCAACGGGGAGGCCTATGGCTACACCTTC.

This clonotype was counted a few times. V usage is TRBV7-9 and J usage is TRBJ1-1; D ambiguous. The CDR3 is made up of 13 amino acids. Per germline, CDR1 SEHNR and CDR2 FQNEAQ (reference sequence). V was cut by 1 base and J by 11 bases, with 14 bases left in between. DNA for the CDR3: TGTGCCAGCAGCTTAGTCGGTGCAGTTGGGGCTTTCTTT. Protein product: CASSLVGAVGAFF.

In regard to this clonotype: A junction end diverges from the germline sequence, so it may reflect a read error. The chain joins TRBV6-2 or TRBV6-3 to TRBJ1-1, with TRBD1 identical over 7 bases. Germline lookup yields CDR1 MNHEY and CDR2 SVGEGT. This CDR3 region has 11 residues. In DNA form, the CDR3 reads TGTGCCAGCAGACCACCGGGACAGTTCCACTTT. Its translation is CASRPPGQFHF.

The sample holds a few counts of this clonotype. The chain has TRBV20-1 and TRBJ2-3; D remains unclear. The CDR3 has 13 residues. Trimming took 0 bases from V and 2 from J, leaving 6 bases between them. Looked up from germline, CDR1 is DFQATT and CDR2 is SNEGSKA (reference sequence). The CDR3 bases are TGCAGTGCTAGAGAAATAAACACAGATACGCAGTATTTT. Residues: CSAREINTDTQYF.

Many counts were recorded for this clonotype. The chain employs TRBV29-1 and TRBJ2-6, with D uncertain. The germline gives CDR1 SQVTM, CDR2 ANQGSEA. This CDR3 has 11 residues. V gave up 7 bases and J gave up 4 bases, with 5 bases separating them. CDR3 bases: TGCAGCGCCTGGGGGGCCAACGTCCTGACTTTC. It is translated as CSAWGANVLTF.

The rearrangement uses TRBV29-1 and TRBJ2-1, with a possible D match to TRBD2 (5 bases). The CDR3 is 14 amino acids. Germline V CDR1 and CDR2: SQVTM, ANQGSEA. V lost 2 bases and J 4 bases, leaving 12 bases between the germline ends. This CDR3 reads CSVESLGRYNEQFF. The CDR3 DNA is TGCAGCGTTGAATCCTTGGGGAGATACAATGAGCAGTTCTTC.

J is TRBJ2-2 and V is TRBV2; D is unresolved. The CDR3 is made up of 15 amino acids. V dropped 7 bases and J dropped 8 bases, with 20 bases sitting between them. In germline, CDR1 is SNHLY, CDR2 FYNNEI. CDR3 loop: CASTGLQRAGGELFF. The DNA for the CDR3 is TGTGCCAGCACGGGTCTTCAACGAGCAGGAGGGGAGCTGTTTTTT. The whole variable domain, filled in from reference TRBV2 and TRBJ2-2, reads EPEVTQTPSHQVTQMGQEVILRCVPISNHLYFYWYRQILGQKVEFLVSFYNNEISEKSEIFDDQFSVERPDGSNFTLKIRSTKLEDSAMYFCASTGLQRAGGELFFGEGSRLTVL.

The V and J genes are TRBV5-1 and TRBJ1-1, with TRBD1 matching over 9 bases. V lost 3 bases, J lost 3 bases, and 6 bases stayed unmatched. CDR3 size: 15 residues. Germline-derived CDR1 and CDR2 are SGHRS and YFSETQ. For the CDR3, the DNA is TGCGCCAGCAGCTCTCCGGGACAGGGTTACACTGAAGCTTTCTTT. It specifies CASSSPGQGYTEAFF.

This clonotype was seen a few times. J is TRBJ2-2 and V is TRBV28, with TRBD1 matching over 8 bases. Germline values: CDR1 MDHEN, CDR2 SYDVKM. V lost 2 bases, J lost 1 base, and 9 bases stayed unmatched. CDR3 length equals 18 residues. CDR3 DNA sequence: TGTGCCAGCAGTTTAGAGGACAGGGCCGAGCAGAACACCGGGGAGCTGTTTTTT. Its translation is CASSLEDRAEQNTGELFF.

This clonotype was observed many times. The chain carries TRBV6-5 and TRBJ1-2; D gene ambiguous. The CDR3 runs to 14 residues. V lost 3 bases and J lost 2, with 10 bases in between. CDR1 MNHEY and CDR2 SVGAGI come from the germline V gene. The CDR3 is CASSYGSPNYGYTF. CDR3 coding DNA: TGTGCCAGCAGTTATGGTTCACCAAACTATGGCTACACCTTC.

This clonotype showed up just a few times. J is TRBJ2-3 and V is TRBV11-2; tentatively, D is TRBD2 (5 bases). Deletions cut 2 bases from V and 6 bases from J, with 18 bases between. Germline V gives CDR1 SGHAT, CDR2 FQNNGV. The CDR3 length is 16 residues. The CDR3 sequence: CASSLKREILADTQYF. Here the CDR3 DNA reads TGTGCCAGCAGCTTAAAAAGGGAGATACTGGCCGATACGCAGTATTTT.